What follows describes a single TCR beta chain. What it recognizes is unknown. The time point here: blood 4 weeks post-SBRT, at nephrectomy. Treatment here: 15 Gy SBRT to primary tumor, nephrectomy 4 weeks later. Nephrectomy followed 15 Gy stereotactic body radiation by 4 weeks. This renal cell carcinoma was of the clear cell type. This entry comes from a study of radiation and T cells in renal cell carcinoma. The study, taken as a whole, reports: Top tumor clonotypes rose in blood 2 weeks post-radiation, then contracted. Pretreatment tumor biopsies were lacking, so baseline clonotypes are unknown.

Produced via immunoSEQ multiplex PCR; TCRdb's table is partial and in-frame only. The sample lists 130,000 to 150,000 clones, 75% to 90% occurring once. CDR3 size: 16 residues. After removal of 4 bases from V and 3 bases from J, the junction contained 9 bases not matched to a gene. CDR1 SGHTA and CDR2 FQGTGA come from the germline V gene. The clonotype originates from a woman aged 50 to 60 with renal cell carcinoma. The chain uses TRBV7-3 and TRBJ2-3; 8 nucleotides agree with TRBD2. Sequencing was performed on blood, taken from a patient whose treatment included radiotherapy and nephrectomy. The CDR3 spells CASSSGGSGKTDTQYF. The CDR3 coding sequence is TGTGCCAGCAGCTCGGGAGGGAGCGGGAAAACAGATACGCAGTATTTT.